The sequence of this T cell receptor (beta chain) was determined in a study of blood T cells in healthy people across ages. Primers used in a second PCR of about 7 to 11 cycles were a sample-barcoded 5' primer and a J-beta primer mix. TCRdb used MiXCR to reprocess the 5' RACE reads, holding one entry per CDR3 protein. The sample includes more than 650,000 distinct CDR3 sequences, 25% to 30% of them seen just once. In its sample, this clonotype was seen a few times. V was pared by 10 bases and J by 5 bases, with 11 bases between. CDR3 length: 12 residues. Germline CDR1 and CDR2: WSHSY and SAAADI. Separately, the same data were catalogued under a study of T cells of mothers and their children.

J is TRBJ1-4 and V is TRBV10-2; D is possibly TRBD1 (5 bases). The sequence was obtained from a boy younger than 18 in good health. Sequencing was carried out using blood. The CDR3 DNA reads TGCGCCACCACGGGGCGAAATGAAAAACTGTTTTTT. Its protein is CATTGRNEKLFF.